The present entry profiles one T cell receptor (beta chain) with its context. TCRdb's table, derived via immunoSEQ multiplex PCR, lists solely in-frame clones and lacks some. The sample holds about 33,000 clones; about 85% are singletons and the top ten take roughly 7.7%. The data belong to a study of blood T cell repertoires in COVID-19. V gave up 1 base and J gave up 11 bases; unmatched junction bases: 11. The CDR3 runs to 15 residues. The germline gives CDR1 LGHDT, CDR2 YNNKEL (reference sequence). Sequencing was performed on peripheral blood. This clonotype was sampled from a human donor in a cohort sampled during active COVID-19. The chain carries TRBV3-1 (or the pseudogene TRBV3-2) and TRBJ1-5, with 7 bases fitting TRBD1. CDR3 protein: CASSQAGTEKGAQHF. CDR3 bases: TGTGCCAGCAGCCAAGCAGGGACAGAAAAGGGAGCCCAGCATTTT.